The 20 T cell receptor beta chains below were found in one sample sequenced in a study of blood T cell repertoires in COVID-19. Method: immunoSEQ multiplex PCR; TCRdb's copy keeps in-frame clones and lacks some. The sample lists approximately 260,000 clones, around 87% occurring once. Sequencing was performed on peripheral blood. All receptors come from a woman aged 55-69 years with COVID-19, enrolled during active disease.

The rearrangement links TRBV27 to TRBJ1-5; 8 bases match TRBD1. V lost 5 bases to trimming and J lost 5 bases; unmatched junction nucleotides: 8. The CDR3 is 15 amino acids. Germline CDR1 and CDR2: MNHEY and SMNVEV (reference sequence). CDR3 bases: TGTGCCAGCAGTCCCGGACAGGGTGTCCATCAGCCCCAGCATTTT. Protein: CASSPGQGVHQPQHF.

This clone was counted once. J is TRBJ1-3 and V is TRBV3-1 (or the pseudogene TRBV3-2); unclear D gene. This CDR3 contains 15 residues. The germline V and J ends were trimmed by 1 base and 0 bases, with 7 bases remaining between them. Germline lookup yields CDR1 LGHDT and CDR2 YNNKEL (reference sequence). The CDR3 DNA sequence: TGTGCCAGCAGCCAAGGGTACGGCTCTGGAAACACCATATATTTT. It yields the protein CASSQGYGSGNTIYF.

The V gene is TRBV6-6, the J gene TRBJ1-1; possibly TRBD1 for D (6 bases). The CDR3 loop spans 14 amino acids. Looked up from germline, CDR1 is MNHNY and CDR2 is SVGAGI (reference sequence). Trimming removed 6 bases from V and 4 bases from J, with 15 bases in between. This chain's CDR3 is CASSLQGGSTEAFF. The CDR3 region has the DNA TGTGCCAGCAGCCTACAGGGAGGGAGCACTGAAGCTTTCTTT.

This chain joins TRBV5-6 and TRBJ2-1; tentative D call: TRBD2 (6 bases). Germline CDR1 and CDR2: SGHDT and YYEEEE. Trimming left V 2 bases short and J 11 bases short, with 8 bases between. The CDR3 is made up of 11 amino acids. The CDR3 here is CASSLRGKQFF. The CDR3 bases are TGTGCCAGCAGCTTACGGGGGAAGCAGTTCTTC.

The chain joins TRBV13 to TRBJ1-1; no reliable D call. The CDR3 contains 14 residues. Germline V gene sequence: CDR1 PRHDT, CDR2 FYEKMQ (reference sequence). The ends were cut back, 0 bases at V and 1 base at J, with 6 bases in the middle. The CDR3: CASSLGAGNTEAFF. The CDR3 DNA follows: TGTGCCAGCAGCTTAGGGGCGGGGAACACTGAAGCTTTCTTT.

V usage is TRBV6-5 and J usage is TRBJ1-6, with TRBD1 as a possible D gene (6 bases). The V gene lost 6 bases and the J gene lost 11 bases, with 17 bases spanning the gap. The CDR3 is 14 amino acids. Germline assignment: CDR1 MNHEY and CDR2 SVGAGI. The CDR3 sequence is CASSYRETGTPLHF. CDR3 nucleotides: TGTGCCAGCAGCTACAGGGAAACGGGGACACCCCTCCACTTT.

CDR3 loop: CASSIFQGNTEAFF. DNA for the CDR3: TGTGCCAGTAGTATATTTCAGGGGAACACTGAAGCTTTCTTT. The V gene is TRBV19, the J gene TRBJ1-1, with a weak D call TRBD1 (5 bases). The V gene's germline CDR1 is LNHDA and CDR2 SQIVND (reference sequence). Trimming took 2 bases from V and 1 from J, leaving 8 bases between them. The CDR3 extends over 14 amino acids.

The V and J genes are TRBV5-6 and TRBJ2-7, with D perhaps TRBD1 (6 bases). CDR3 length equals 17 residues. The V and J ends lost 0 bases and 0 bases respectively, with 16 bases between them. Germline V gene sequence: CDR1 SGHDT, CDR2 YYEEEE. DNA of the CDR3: TGTGCCAGCAGCTTGGTCCTTACAGGGCTGAGCTCCTACGAGCAGTACTTC. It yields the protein CASSLVLTGLSSYEQYF.

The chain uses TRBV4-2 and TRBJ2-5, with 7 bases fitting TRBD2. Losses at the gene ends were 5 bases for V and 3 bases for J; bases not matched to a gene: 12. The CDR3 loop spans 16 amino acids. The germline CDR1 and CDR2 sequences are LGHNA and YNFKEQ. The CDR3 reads CASSARRAGEKETQYF. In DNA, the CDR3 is TGTGCCAGCAGCGCCCGGCGGGCGGGGGAAAAAGAGACCCAGTACTTC.

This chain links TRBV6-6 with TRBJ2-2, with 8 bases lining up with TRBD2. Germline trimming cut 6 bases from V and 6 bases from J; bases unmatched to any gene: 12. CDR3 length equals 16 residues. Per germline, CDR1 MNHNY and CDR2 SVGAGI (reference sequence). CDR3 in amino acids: CASSGRGGGWPGELFF. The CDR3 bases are TGTGCCAGCAGCGGACGGGGGGGCGGTTGGCCCGGGGAGCTGTTTTTT.

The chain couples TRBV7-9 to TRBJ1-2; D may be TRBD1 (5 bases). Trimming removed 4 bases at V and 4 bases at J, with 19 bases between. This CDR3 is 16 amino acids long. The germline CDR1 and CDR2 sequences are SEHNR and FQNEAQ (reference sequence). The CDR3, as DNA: TGTGCCAGCAGCTCAGTGGGGGGAAAAGATGTCTATGGCTACACCTTC. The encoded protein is CASSSVGGKDVYGYTF.

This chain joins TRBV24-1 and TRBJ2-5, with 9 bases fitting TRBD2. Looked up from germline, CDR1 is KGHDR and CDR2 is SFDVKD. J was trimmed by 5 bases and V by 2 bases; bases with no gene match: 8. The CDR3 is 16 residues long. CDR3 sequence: CATSDSRAAGGETQYF. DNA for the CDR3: TGTGCCACCAGTGATTCCAGGGCAGCGGGGGGTGAGACCCAGTACTTC.

As DNA, the CDR3 is TGTGCCAGCAGCGCATCAGGGAATTCTAACTATGGCTACACCTTC. This sequence encodes CASSASGNSNYGYTF. The genes are TRBV7-9 and TRBJ1-2; a possible D gene is TRBD1 (5 bases). V lost 5 bases and J lost 0, with 13 bases in between. This CDR3 comprises 15 residues. Germline lookup yields CDR1 SEHNR and CDR2 FQNEAQ (reference sequence). Full variable domain (remainder filled in from reference TRBV7-9 and TRBJ1-2): DTGVSQNPRHKITKRGQNVTFRCDPISEHNRLYWYRQTLGQGPEFLTYFQNEAQLEKSRLLSDRFSAERPKGSFSTLEIQRTEQGDSAMYLCASSASGNSNYGYTFGSGTRLTVV.

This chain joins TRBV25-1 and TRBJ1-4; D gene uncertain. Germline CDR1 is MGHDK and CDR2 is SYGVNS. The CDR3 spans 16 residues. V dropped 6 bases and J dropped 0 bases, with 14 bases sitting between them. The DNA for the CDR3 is TGTGCCAGCAGATCGGATTACAGAACAACTAATGAAAAACTGTTTTTT. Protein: CASRSDYRTTNEKLFF.

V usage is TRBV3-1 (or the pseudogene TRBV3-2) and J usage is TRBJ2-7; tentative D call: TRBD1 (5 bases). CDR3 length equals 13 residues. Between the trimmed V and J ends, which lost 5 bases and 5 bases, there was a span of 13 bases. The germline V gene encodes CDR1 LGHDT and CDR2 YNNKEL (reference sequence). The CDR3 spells CASSRTRSDEQYF. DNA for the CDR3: TGTGCCAGCAGCAGGACAAGGTCCGACGAGCAGTACTTC.

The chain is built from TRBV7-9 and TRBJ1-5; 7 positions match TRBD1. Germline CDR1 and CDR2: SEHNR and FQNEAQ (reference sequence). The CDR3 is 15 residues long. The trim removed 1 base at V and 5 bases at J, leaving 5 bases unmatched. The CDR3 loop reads CASSLGGTADQPQHF. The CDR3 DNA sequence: TGTGCCAGCAGCTTAGGTGGGACAGCAGATCAGCCCCAGCATTTT. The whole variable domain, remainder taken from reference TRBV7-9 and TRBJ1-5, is DTGVSQNPRHKITKRGQNVTFRCDPISEHNRLYWYRQTLGQGPEFLTYFQNEAQLEKSRLLSDRFSAERPKGSFSTLEIQRTEQGDSAMYLCASSLGGTADQPQHFGDGTRLSIL.

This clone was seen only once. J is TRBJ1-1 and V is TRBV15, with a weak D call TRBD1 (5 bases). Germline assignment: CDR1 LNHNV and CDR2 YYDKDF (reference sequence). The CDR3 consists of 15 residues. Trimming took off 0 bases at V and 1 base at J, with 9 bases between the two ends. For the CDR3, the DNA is TGTGCCACCAGCAGAGATTACCAGGGGAACACTGAAGCTTTCTTT. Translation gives CATSRDYQGNTEAFF.

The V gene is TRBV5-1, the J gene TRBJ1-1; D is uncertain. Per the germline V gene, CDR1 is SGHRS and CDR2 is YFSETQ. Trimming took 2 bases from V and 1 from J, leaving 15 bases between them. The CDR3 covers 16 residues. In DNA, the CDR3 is TGCGCCAGCAGCTTTCTACACAGCTCCGGGAACACTGAAGCTTTCTTT. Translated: CASSFLHSSGNTEAFF.

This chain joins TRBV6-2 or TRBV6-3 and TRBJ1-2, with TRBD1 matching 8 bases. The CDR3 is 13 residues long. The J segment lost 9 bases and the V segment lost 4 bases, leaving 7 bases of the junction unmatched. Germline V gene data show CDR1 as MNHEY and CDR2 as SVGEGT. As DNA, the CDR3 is TGTGCCAGCAGTTTTGGTGGACAGGGAAGCTACACCTTC. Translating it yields CASSFGGQGSYTF.

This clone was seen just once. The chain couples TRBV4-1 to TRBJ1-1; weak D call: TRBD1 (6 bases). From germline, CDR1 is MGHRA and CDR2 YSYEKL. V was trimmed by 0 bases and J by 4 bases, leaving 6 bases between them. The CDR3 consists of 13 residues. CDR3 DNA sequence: TGCGCCAGCAGCCAAGAAGGGGGCACTGAAGCTTTCTTT. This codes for CASSQEGGTEAFF.